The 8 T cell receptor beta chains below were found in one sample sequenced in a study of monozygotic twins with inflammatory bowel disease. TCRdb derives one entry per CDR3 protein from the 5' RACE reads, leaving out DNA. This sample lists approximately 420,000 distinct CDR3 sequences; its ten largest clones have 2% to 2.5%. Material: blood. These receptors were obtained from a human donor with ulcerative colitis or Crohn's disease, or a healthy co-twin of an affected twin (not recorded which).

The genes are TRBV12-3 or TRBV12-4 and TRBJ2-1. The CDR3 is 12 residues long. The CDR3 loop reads CASSFFGNEQFF.

CDR3 in amino acids: CASSNRDRVPDTQYF. V gene TRBV11-1 combines with J gene TRBJ2-3; the D call from TCRdb, TRBD1, cannot be confirmed without DNA. Germline CDR1 and CDR2: SGHAT and FQDESV (reference sequence). The CDR3 is made up of 15 amino acids.

The CDR3 loop reads CSARGGGQAPYEQYF. The chain combines TRBV20-1 with TRBJ2-7; TCRdb calls TRBD1, which cannot be checked without DNA. Germline CDR1 reads DFQATT; CDR2 reads SNEGSKA (reference sequence). The CDR3 length is 15 residues.

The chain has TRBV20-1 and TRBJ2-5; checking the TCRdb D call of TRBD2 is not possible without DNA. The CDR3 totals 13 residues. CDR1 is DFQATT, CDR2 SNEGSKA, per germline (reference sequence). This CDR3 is CSAIGTRQETQYF.

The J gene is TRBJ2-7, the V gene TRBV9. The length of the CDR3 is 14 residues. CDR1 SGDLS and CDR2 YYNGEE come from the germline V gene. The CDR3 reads CASSVGGRSYEQYF. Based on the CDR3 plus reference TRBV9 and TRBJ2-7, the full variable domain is DSGVTQTPKHLITATGQRVTLRCSPRSGDLSVYWYQQSLDQGLQFLIQYYNGEERAKGNILERFSAQQFPDLHSELNLSSLELGDSALYFCASSVGGRSYEQYFGPGTRLTVT.

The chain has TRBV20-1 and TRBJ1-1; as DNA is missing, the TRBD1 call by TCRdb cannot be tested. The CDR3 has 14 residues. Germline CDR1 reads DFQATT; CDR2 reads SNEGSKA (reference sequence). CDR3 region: CSAAPLRGNTEAFF.

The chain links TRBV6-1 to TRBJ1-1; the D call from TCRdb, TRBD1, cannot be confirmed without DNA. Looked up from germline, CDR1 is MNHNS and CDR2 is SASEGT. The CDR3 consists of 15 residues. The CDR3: CASSGRQGTNTEAFF.

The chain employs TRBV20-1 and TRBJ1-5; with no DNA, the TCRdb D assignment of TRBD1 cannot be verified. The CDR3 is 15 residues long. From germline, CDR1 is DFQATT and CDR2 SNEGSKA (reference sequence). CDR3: CSASSGAESNQPQHF.